This paragraph reports one T cell receptor beta chain. Its specificity is not known. This entry belongs to a study of beta chain features in type 1 diabetes. Study-level points and caveats: More deletions and fewer insertions at VDJ junctions were seen in type 1 diabetes patients. Possible PCR preference for shorter templates applied equally to patients and controls. Shorter TCRB CDR3s, moderately but significantly so, marked every one of the four CD4+ subsets in Type 1 diabetes patients.

The CDR3 is made up of 17 amino acids. Germline assignment: CDR1 MGHDK and CDR2 SYGVNS. The V and J ends lost 3 bases and 0 bases respectively, with 15 bases between them. Expressed TCRB transcripts were sequenced because the entire RNA isolate underwent reverse transcription. Libraries were prepared by immunoSEQ multiplex PCR; TCRdb keeps only in-frame clonotypes and omits some of them. The data contain 850,000 to 900,000 clones, 15% to 20% of them seen just once; the ten biggest clones take up 0.02% to 0.03%. This chain joins TRBV25-1 and TRBJ2-1; possible D gene TRBD2, 5 bases. Sequences were obtained from naive CD4+ T cells from blood. This TCR was sampled from a woman younger than 35 in good health. The CDR3: CASSDLQRKSSYNEQFF. The CDR3 DNA reads TGTGCCAGCAGTGACCTCCAGCGGAAATCCTCCTACAATGAGCAGTTCTTC.